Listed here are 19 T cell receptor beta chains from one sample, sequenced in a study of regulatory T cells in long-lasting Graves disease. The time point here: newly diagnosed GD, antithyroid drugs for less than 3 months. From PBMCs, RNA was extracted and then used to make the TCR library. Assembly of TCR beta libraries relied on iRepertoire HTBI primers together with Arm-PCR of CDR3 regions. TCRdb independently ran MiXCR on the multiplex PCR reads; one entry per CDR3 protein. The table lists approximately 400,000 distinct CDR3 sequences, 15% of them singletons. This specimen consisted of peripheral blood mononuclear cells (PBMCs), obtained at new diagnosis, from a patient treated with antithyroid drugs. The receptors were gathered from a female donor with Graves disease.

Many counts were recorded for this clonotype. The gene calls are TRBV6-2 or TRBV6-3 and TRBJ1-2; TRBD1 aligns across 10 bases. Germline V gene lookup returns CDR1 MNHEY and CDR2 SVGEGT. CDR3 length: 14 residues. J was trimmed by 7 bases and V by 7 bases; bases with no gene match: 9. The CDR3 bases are TGTGCCAGCAATCCGGGACAGGGGACTTCTGGCTACACCTTC. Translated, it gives CASNPGQGTSGYTF.

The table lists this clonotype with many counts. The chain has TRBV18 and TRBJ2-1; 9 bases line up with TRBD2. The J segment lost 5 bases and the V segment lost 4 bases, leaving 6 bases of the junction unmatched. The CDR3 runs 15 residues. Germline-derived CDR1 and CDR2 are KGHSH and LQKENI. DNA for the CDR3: TGTGCCAGCTCACTTGGACTAGCGAGGAACAATGAGCAGTTCTTC. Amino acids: CASSLGLARNNEQFF.

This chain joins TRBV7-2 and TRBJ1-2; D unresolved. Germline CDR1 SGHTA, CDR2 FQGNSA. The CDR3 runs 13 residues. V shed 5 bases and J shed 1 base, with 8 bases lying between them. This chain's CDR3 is CASSEDHNYGYTF. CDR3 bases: TGTGCCAGCAGCGAAGACCATAACTATGGCTACACCTTC. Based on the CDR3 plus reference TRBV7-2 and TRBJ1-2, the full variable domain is GAGVSQSPSNKVTEKGKDVELRCDPISGHTALYWYRQSLGQGLEFLIYFQGNSAPDKSGLPSDRFSAERTGGSVSTLTIQRTQQEDSAVYLCASSEDHNYGYTFGSGTRLTVV.

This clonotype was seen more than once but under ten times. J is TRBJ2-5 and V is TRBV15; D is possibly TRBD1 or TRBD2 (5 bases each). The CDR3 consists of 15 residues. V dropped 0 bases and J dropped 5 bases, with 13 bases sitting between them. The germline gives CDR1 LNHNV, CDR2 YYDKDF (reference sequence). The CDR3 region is CATSRDGTVGETQYF. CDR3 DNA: TGTGCCACCAGCAGAGATGGGACGGTTGGTGAGACCCAGTACTTC.

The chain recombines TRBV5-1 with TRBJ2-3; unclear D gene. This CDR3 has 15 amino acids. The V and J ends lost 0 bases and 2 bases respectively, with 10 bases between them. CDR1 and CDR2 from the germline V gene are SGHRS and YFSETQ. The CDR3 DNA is TGCGCCAGCAGCTTGGTGGCAGACTCCACAGATACGCAGTATTTT. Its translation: CASSLVADSTDTQYF.

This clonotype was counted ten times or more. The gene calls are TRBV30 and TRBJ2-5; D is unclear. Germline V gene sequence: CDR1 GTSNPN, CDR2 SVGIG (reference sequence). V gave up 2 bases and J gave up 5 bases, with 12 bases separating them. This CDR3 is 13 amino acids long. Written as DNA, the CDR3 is TGTGCCTGGAGTTTGGGTGTGGGGGAGACCCAGTACTTC. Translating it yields CAWSLGVGETQYF.

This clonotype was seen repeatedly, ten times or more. The chain's CDR3 is CASSDGLAGGPPYEQYF. The CDR3 DNA follows: TGTGCCAGCAGCGACGGACTAGCGGGAGGGCCCCCCTACGAGCAGTACTTC. The chain recombines TRBV27 with TRBJ2-7, with 15 bases aligning to TRBD2. The CDR3 consists of 17 residues. After removal of 6 bases from V and 2 bases from J, the junction contained 8 bases not matched to a gene. The germline CDR1 and CDR2 sequences are MNHEY and SMNVEV (reference sequence).

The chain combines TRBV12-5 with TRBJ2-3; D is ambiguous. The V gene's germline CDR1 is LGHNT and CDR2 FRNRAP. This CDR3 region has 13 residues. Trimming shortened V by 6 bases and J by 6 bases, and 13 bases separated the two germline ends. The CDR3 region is CASGSPQEDTQYF. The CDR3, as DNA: TGTGCTAGTGGATCCCCACAAGAGGATACGCAGTATTTT.

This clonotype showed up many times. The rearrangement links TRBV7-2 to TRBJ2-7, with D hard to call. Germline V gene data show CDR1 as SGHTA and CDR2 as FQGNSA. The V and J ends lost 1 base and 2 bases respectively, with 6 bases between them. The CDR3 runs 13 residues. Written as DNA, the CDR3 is TGTGCCAGCAGCTTAGAGGTGGCCTACGAGCAGTACTTC. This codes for CASSLEVAYEQYF.

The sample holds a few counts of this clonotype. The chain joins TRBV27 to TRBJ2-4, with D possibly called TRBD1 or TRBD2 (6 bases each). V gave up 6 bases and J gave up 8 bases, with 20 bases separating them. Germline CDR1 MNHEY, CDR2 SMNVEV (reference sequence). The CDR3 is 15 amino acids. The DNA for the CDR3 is TGTGCCAGCAGGACGACTAGTGGGGGGCCTTACATTCAGTACTTC. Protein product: CASRTTSGGPYIQYF.

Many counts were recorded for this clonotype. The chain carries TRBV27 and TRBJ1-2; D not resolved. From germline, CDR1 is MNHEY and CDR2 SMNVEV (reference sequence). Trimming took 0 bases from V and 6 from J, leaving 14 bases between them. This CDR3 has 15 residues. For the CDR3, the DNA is TGTGCCAGCAGTTTATCGATCGAACTGCTTGATGGCTACACCTTC. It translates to CASSLSIELLDGYTF.

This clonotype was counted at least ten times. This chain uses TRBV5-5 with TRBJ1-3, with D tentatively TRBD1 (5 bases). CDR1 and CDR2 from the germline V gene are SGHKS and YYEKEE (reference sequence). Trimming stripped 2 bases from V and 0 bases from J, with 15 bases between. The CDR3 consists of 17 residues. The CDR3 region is CASSLTQTALSGNTIYF. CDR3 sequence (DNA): TGTGCCAGCAGCTTAACGCAGACAGCGCTCTCTGGAAACACCATATATTTT.

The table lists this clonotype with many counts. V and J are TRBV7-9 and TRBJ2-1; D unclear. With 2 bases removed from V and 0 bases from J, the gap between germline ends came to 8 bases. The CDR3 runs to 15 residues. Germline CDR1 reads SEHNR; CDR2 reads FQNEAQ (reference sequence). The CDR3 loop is CASSLMASSYNEQFF. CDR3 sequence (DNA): TGTGCCAGCAGCTTAATGGCAAGCTCCTACAATGAGCAGTTCTTC.

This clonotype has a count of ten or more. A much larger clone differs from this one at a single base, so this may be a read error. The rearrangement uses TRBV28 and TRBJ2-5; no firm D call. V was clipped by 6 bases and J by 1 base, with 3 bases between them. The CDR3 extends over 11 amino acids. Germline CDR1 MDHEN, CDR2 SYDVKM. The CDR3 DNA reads TGTGCCAGCAGCACCCAAGAGACCCAGTACTTC. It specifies CASSTQETQYF.

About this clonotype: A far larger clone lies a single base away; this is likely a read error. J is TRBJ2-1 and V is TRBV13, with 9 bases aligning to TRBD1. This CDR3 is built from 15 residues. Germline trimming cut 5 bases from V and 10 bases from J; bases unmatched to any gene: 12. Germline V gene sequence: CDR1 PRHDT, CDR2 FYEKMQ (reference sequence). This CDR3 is CASSVDRGDPYEQFF. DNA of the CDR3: TGTGCCAGCAGCGTCGACAGGGGGGACCCCTACGAGCAGTTCTTC.

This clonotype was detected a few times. CDR3 nucleotides: TGCAGTGCTAGAGATAAACGGGACCCACGGGAGGGCTACACCTTC. It encodes CSARDKRDPREGYTF. The chain couples TRBV20-1 to TRBJ1-2, with D perhaps TRBD1 (5 bases). Germline CDR1 is DFQATT and CDR2 is SNEGSKA (reference sequence). Trimming stripped 0 bases from V and 8 bases from J, with 19 bases between. The CDR3 has 15 amino acids.

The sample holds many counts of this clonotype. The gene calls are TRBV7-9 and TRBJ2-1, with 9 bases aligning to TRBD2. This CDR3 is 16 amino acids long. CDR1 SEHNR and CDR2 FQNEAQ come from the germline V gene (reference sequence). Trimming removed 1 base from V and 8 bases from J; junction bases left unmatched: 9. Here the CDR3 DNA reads TGTGCCAGCAGCTTAGGGCTTGGGACTAGCATCTATGAGCAGTTCTTC. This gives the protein CASSLGLGTSIYEQFF. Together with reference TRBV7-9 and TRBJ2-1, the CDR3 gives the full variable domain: DTGVSQNPRHKITKRGQNVTFRCDPISEHNRLYWYRQTLGQGPEFLTYFQNEAQLEKSRLLSDRFSAERPKGSFSTLEIQRTEQGDSAMYLCASSLGLGTSIYEQFFGPGTRLTVL.

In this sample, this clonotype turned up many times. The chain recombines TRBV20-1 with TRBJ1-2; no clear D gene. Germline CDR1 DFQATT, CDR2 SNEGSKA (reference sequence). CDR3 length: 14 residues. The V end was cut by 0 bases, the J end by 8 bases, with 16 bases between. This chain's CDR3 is CSARDIGQIGGYTF. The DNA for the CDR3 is TGCAGTGCTAGAGATATAGGCCAGATCGGGGGCTACACCTTC.

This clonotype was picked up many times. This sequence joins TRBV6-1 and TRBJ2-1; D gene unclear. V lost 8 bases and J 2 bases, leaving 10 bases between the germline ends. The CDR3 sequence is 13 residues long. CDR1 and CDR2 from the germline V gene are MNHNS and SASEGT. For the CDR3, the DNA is TGTGCCAGCTTGCGGATCGCCTACAATGAGCAGTTCTTC. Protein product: CASLRIAYNEQFF.